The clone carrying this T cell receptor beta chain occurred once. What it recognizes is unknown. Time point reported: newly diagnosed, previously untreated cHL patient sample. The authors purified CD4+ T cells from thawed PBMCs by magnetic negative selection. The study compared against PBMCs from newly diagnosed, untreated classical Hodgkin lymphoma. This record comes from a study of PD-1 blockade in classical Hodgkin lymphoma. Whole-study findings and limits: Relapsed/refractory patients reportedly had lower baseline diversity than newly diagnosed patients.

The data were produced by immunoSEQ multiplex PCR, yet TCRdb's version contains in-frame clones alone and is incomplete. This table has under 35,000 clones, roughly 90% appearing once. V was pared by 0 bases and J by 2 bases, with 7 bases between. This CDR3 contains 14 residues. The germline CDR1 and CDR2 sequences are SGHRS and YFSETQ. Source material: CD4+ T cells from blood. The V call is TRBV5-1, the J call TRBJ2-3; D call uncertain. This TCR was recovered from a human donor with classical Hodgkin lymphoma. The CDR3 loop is CASSLGQFTDTQYF. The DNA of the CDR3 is TGCGCCAGCAGCTTGGGGCAGTTCACAGATACGCAGTATTTT.